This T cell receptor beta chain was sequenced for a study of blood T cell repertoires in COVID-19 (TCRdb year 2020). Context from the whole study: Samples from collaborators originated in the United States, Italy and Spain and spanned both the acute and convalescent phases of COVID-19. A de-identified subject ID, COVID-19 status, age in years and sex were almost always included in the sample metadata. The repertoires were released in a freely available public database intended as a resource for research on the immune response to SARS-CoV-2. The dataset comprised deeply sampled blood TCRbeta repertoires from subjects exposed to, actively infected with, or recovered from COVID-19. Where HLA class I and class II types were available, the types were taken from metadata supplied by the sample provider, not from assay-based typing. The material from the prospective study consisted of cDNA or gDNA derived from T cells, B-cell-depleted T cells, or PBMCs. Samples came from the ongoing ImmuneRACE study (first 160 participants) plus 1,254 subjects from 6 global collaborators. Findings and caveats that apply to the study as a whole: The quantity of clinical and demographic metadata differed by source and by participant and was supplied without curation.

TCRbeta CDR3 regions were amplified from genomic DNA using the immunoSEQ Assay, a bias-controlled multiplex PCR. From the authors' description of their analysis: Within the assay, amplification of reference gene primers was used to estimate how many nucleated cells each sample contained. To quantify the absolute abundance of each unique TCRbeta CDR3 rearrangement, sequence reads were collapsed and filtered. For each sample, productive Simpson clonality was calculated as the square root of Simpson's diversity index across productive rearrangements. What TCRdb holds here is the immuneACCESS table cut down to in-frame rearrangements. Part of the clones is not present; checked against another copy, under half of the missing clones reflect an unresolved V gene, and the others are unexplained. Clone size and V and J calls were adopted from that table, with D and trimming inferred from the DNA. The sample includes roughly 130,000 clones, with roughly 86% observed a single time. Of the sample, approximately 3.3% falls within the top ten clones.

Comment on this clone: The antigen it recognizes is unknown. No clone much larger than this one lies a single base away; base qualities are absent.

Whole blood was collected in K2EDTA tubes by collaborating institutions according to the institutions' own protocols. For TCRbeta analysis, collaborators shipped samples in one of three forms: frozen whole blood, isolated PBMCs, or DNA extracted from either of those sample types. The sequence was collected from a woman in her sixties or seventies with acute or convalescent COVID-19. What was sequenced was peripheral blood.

Read as DNA, the sequence is TGTGCCAGCAGAGTATGGCGGGACGACACCGGGGAGCTGTTTTTT. The translation is CASRVWRDDTGELFF. The sequence links TRBV28 to TRBJ2-2, with a weak D call of TRBD2 (6 bases match). V loses 6 bases of germline sequence and J loses 3 bases, and the interval between the two ends is 14 bases. The CDR3 contains 15 residues, cysteine and phenylalanine counted. The read is trimmed to its CDR3 DNA, 45 bases read in frame from base 1. Taken from the germline V gene, the CDR1 and CDR2 loops are MDHEN and SYDVKM.